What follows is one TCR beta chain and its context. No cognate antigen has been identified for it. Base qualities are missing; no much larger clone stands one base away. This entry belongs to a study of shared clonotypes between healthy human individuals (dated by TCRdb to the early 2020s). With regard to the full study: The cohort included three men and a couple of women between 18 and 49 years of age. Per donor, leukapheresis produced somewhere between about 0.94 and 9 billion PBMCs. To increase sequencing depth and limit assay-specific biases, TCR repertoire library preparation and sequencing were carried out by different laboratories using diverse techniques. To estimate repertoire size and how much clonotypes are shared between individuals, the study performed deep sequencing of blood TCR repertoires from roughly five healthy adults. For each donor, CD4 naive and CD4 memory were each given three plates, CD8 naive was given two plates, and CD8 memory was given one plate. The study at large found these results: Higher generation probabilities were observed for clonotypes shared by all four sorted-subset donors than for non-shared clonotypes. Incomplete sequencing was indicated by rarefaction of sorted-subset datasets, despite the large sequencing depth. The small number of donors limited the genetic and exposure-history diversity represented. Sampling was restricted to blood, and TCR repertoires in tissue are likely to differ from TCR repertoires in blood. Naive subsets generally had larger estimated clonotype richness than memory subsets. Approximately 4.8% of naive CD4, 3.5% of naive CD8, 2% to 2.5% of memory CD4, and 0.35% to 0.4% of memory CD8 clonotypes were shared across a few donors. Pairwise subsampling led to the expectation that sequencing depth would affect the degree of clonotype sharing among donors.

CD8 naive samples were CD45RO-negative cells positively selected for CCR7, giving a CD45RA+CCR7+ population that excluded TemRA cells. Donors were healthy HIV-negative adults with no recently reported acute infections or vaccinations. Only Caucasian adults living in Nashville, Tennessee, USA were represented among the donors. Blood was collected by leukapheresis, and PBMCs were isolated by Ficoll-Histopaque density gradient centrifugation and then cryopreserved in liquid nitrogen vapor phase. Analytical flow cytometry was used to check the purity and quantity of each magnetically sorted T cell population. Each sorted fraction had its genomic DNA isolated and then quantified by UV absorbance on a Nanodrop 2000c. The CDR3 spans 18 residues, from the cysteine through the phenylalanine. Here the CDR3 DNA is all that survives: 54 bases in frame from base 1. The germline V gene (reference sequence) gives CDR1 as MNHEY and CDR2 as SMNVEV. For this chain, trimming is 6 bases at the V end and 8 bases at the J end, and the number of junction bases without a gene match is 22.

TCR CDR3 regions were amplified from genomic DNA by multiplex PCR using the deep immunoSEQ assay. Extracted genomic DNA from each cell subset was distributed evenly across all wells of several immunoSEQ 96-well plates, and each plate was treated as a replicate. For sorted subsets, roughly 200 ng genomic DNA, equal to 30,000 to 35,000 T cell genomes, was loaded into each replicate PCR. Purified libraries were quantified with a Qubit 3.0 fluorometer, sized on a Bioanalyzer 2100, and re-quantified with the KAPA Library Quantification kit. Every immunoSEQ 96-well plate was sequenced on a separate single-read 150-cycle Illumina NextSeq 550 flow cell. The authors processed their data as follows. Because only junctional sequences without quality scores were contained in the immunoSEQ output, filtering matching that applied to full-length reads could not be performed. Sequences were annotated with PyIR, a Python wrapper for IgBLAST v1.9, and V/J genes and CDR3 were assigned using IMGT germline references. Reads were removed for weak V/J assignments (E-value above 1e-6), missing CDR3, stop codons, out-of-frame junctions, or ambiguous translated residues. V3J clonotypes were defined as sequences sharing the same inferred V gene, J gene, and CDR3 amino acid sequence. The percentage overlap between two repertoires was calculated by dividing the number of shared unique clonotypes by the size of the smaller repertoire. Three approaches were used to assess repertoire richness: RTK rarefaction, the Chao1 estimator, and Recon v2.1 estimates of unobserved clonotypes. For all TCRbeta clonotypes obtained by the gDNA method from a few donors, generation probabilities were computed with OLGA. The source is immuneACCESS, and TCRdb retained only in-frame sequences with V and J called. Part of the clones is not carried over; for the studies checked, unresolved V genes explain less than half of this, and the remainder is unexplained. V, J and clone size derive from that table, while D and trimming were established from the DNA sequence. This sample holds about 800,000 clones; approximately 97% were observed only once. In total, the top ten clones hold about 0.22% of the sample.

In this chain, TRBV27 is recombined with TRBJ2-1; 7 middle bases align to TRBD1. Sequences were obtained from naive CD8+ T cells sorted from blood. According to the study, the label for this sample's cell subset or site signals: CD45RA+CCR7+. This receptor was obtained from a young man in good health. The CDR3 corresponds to CASRISPGQKSANHEQFF. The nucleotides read TGTGCCAGCAGAATTTCTCCGGGACAGAAATCAGCCAACCATGAGCAGTTCTTC.